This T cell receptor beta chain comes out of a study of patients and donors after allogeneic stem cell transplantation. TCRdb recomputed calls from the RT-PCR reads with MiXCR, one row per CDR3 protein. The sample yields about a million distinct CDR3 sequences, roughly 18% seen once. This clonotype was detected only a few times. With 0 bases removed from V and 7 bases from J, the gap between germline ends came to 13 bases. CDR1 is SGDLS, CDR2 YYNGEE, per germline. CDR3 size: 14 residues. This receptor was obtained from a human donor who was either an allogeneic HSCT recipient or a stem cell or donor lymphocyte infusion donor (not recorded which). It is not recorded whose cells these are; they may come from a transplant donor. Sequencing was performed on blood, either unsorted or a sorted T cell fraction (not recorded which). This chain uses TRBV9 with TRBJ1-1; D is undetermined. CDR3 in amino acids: CASSVALNGGEAFF. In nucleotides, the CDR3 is TGTGCCAGCAGCGTAGCTCTCAACGGTGGTGAAGCTTTCTTT. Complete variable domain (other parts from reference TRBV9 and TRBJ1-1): DSGVTQTPKHLITATGQRVTLRCSPRSGDLSVYWYQQSLDQGLQFLIQYYNGEERAKGNILERFSAQQFPDLHSELNLSSLELGDSALYFCASSVALNGGEAFFGQGTRLTVV.